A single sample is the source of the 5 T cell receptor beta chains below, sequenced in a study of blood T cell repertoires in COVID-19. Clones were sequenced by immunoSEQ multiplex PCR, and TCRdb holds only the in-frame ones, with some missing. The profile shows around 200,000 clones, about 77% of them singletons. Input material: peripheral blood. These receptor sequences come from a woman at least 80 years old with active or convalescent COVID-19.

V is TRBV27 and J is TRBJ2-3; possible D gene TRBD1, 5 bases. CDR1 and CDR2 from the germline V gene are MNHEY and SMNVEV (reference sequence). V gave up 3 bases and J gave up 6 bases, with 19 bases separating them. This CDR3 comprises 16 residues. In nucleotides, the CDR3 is TGTGCCAGCAGTTTGTGGGGCGCAAGGCAGGAGGATACGCAGTATTTT. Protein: CASSLWGARQEDTQYF.

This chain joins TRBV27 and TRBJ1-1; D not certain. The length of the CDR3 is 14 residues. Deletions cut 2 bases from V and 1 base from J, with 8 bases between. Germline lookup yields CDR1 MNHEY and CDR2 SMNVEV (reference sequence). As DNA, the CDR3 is TGTGCCAGCAGTTTACAGTGGAGGAACACTGAAGCTTTCTTT. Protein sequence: CASSLQWRNTEAFF.

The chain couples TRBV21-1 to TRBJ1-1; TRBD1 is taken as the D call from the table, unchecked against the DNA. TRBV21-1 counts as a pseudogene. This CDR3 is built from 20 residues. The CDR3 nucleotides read TGTGCCAGCAGCAAAGCGCTCTCCGCAGGGGGCCACTGCCCGGGAACTGAAGCTTTCTTT. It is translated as CASSKALSAGGHCPGTEAFF.

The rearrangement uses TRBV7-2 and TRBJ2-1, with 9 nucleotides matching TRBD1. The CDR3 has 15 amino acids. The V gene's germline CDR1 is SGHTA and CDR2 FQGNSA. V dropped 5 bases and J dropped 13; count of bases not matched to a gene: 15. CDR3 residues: CASSLYTTGGDSQFF. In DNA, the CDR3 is TGTGCCAGCAGCCTATACACGACAGGGGGGGATTCACAGTTCTTC.

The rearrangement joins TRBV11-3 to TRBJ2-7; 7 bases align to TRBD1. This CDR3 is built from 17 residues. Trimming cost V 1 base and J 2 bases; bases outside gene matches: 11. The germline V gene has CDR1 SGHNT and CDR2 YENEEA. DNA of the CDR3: TGTGCCAGCAGCTTAGGAGGGACCGGGACAGTCCCCTACGAGCAGTACTTC. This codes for CASSLGGTGTVPYEQYF. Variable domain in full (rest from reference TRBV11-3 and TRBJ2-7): EAGVVQSPRYKIIEKKQPVAFWCNPISGHNTLYWYLQNLGQGPELLIRYENEEAVDDSQLPKDRFSAERLKGVDSTLKIQPAELGDSAVYLCASSLGGTGTVPYEQYFGPGTRLTVT.